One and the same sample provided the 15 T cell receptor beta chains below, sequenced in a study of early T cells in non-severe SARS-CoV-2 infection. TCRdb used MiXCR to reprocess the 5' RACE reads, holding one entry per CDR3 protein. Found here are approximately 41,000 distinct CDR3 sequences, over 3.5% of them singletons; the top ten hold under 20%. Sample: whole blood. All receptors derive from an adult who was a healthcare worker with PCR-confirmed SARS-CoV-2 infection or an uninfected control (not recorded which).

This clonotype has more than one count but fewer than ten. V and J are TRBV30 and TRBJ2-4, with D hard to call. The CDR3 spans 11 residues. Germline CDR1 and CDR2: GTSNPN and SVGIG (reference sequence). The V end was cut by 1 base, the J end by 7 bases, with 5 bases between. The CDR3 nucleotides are TGTGCCTGGAGTGGCTGGAACATTCAGTACTTC. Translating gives CAWSGWNIQYF. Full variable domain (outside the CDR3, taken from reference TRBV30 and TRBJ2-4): SQTIHQWPATLVQPVGSPLSLECTVEGTSNPNLYWYRQAAGRGLQLLFYSVGIGQISSEVPQNLSASRPQDRQFILSSKKLLLSDSGFYLCAWSGWNIQYFGAGTRLSVL.

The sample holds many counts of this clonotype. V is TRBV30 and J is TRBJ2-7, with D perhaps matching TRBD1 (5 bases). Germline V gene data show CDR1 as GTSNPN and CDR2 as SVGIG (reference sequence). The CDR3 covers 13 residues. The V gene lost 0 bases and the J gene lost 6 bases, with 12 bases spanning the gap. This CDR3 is CAWSVGPGIEQYF. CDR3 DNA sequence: TGTGCCTGGAGTGTGGGTCCAGGGATCGAGCAGTACTTC.

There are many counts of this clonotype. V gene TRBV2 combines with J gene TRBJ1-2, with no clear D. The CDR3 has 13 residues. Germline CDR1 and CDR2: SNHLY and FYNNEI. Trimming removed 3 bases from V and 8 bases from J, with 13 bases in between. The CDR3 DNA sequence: TGTGCCAGCAGTGACGGTCATCCTCAAGGCTACACCTTC. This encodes CASSDGHPQGYTF.

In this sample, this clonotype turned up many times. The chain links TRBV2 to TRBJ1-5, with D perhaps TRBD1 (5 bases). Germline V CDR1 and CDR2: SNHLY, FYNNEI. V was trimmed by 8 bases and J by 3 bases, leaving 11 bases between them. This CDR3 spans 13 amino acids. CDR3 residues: CASSTDLNQPQHF. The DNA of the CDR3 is TGTGCCAGCTCGACAGACCTCAATCAGCCCCAGCATTTT.

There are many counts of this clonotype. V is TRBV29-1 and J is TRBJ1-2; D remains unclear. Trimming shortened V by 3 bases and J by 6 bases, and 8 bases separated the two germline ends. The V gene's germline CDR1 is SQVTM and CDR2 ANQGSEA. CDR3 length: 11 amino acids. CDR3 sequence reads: CSVDVGNGYTF. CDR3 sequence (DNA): TGCAGCGTTGATGTGGGAAATGGCTACACCTTC.

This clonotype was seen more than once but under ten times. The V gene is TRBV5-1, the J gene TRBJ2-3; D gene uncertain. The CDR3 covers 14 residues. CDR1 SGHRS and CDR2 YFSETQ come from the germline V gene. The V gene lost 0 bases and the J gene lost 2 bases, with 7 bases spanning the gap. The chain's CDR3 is CASSLERATDTQYF. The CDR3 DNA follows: TGCGCCAGCAGCTTGGAAAGGGCCACAGATACGCAGTATTTT.

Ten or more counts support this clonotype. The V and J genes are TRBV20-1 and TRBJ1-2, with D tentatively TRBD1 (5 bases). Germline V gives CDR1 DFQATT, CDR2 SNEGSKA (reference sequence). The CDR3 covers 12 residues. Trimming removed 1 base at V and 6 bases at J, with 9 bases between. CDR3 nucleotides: TGCAGTGCTAGAGTCCGGGGGGATGGCTACACCTTC. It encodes CSARVRGDGYTF.

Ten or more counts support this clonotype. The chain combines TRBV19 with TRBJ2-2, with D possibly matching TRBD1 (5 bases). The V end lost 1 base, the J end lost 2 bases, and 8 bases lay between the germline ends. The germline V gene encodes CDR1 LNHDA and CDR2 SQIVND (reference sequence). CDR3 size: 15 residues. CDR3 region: CASSIGGVNTGELFF. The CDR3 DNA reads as TGTGCCAGTAGTATAGGGGGCGTCAACACCGGGGAGCTGTTTTTT.

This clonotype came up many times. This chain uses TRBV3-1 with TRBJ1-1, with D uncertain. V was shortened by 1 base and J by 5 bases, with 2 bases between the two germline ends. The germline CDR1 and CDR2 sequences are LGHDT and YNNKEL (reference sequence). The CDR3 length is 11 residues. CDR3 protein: CASSQATEAFF. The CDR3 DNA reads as TGTGCCAGCAGCCAAGCAACTGAAGCTTTCTTT.

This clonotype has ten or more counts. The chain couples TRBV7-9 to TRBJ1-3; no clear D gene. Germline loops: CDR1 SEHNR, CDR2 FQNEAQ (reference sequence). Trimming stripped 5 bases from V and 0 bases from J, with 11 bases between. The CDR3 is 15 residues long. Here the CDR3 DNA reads TGTGCCAGCAGCCCCGTGGGCAGCTCTGGAAACACCATATATTTT. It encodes CASSPVGSSGNTIYF.

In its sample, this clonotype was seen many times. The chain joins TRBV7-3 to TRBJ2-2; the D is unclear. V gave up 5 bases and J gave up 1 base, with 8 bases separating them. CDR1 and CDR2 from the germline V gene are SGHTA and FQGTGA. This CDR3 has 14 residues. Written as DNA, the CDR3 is TGTGCCAGCAGCGGCCAGCGGAACACCGGGGAGCTGTTTTTT. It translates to CASSGQRNTGELFF.

The CDR3 sequence: CASSPGGQGYSPLHF. The CDR3 nucleotides are TGTGCCAGCAGCCCCGGAGGTCAGGGTTACTCACCCCTCCACTTT. The V call is TRBV3-1, the J call TRBJ1-6, with D possibly TRBD1 on 5 matching bases. V was pared by 4 bases and J by 10 bases, with 17 bases between. The CDR3 totals 15 residues. The germline V gene has CDR1 LGHDT and CDR2 YNNKEL (reference sequence).

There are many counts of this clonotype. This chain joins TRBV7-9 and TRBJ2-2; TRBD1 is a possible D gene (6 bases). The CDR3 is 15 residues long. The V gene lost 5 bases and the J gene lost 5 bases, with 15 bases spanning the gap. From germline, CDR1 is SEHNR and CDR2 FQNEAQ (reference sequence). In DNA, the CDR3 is TGTGCCAGCAGCCCGAGGACAACAGGGACCGGGGAGCTGTTTTTT. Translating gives CASSPRTTGTGELFF.

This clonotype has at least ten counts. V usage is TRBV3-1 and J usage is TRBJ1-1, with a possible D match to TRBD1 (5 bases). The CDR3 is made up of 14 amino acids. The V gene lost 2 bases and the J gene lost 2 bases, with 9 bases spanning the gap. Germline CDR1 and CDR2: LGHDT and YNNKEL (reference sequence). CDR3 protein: CASSQLGGNTEAFF. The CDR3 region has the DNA TGTGCCAGCAGCCAACTTGGGGGTAACACTGAAGCTTTCTTT.

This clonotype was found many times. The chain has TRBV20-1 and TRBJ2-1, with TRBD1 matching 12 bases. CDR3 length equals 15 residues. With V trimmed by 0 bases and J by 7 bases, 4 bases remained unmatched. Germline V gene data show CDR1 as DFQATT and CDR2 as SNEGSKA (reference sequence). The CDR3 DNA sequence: TGCAGTGCTAGAGATCGGGACAGGGGGCTAAATGAGCAGTTCTTC. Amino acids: CSARDRDRGLNEQFF.